Below are 28 T cell receptor beta chains sequenced from a single sample in a study of radiotherapy plus CTLA-4 blockade in lung cancer. TCRdb's copy holds only in-frame clones and misses some; the assay was immunoSEQ multiplex PCR. The table lists about 86,000 clones, around 86% of them singletons. This specimen was peripheral blood, taken from a patient treated with radiotherapy plus ipilimumab. Source of these receptors: a human donor with non-small cell lung cancer who had stable disease on radiotherapy plus ipilimumab.

This sequence joins TRBV18 and TRBJ2-1; the match to TRBD1 covers 7 bases. The germline V gene has CDR1 KGHSH and CDR2 LQKENI. J lost 5 bases, V lost 4 bases, and 8 bases had no gene match. This CDR3 is built from 15 residues. In nucleotides, the CDR3 is TGTGCCAGCTCACTCATAACAGGGGTGGACAATGAGCAGTTCTTC. Translated: CASSLITGVDNEQFF.

The table lists this clone with a count of one. The chain links TRBV27 to TRBJ1-1; no firm D call. Trimming left V 5 bases short and J 1 base short, with 11 bases between. Germline lookup yields CDR1 MNHEY and CDR2 SMNVEV (reference sequence). The CDR3 has 14 residues. CDR3 nucleotide sequence: TGTGCCAGCAGTCCCCGGCGGGGGAACACTGAAGCTTTCTTT. Translated, it gives CASSPRRGNTEAFF.

The chain joins TRBV7-9 to TRBJ2-1; 7 bases are shared with TRBD2. Germline CDR1 reads SEHNR; CDR2 reads FQNEAQ (reference sequence). The length of the CDR3 is 16 residues. V dropped 2 bases and J dropped 3; count of bases not matched to a gene: 7. The CDR3 DNA reads TGTGCCAGCAGCTTAACAACGATAGCGGGCTACAATGAGCAGTTCTTC. Translating it yields CASSLTTIAGYNEQFF. Using reference TRBV7-9 and TRBJ2-1 for the parts outside the CDR3, the full variable domain is DTGVSQNPRHKITKRGQNVTFRCDPISEHNRLYWYRQTLGQGPEFLTYFQNEAQLEKSRLLSDRFSAERPKGSFSTLEIQRTEQGDSAMYLCASSLTTIAGYNEQFFGPGTRLTVL.

The chain uses TRBV6-5 and TRBJ1-1, with 8 nucleotides matching TRBD1. CDR3 length: 12 residues. Unmatched junction bases numbered 2, after V lost 5 bases and J lost 6 bases. Germline V CDR1 and CDR2: MNHEY, SVGAGI. CDR3 coding DNA: TGTGCCAGCAGTCCCAGGGGGCCTGAAGCTTTCTTT. This codes for CASSPRGPEAFF.

In this sample, this clone turned up once. The V gene is TRBV4-2, the J gene TRBJ2-7; TRBD1 or TRBD2 may be the D gene (5 bases each). Between the trimmed V and J ends, which lost 1 base and 3 bases, there was a span of 19 bases. Germline V gene sequence: CDR1 LGHNA, CDR2 YNFKEQ. This CDR3 is 17 amino acids long. CDR3 protein: CASSQVIWDAEIYEQYF. CDR3 sequence (DNA): TGTGCCAGCAGCCAAGTAATATGGGACGCCGAGATCTACGAGCAGTACTTC.

The V and J genes are TRBV6-1 and TRBJ2-1; no clear D. The CDR3 spans 15 residues. V was pared by 8 bases and J by 1 base, with 15 bases between. Per germline, CDR1 MNHNS and CDR2 SASEGT. The CDR3 region has the DNA TGTGCCAGCCTGCGCGACTCCTTTTCCTACAATGAGCAGTTCTTC. It encodes CASLRDSFSYNEQFF.

The chain couples TRBV2 to TRBJ2-5, with D tentatively TRBD2 (6 bases). The V and J ends lost 4 bases and 7 bases respectively, with 16 bases between them. This CDR3 has 14 amino acids. Germline assignment: CDR1 SNHLY and CDR2 FYNNEI. CDR3 nucleotide sequence: TGTGCCAGCAGTGCGGGACTCCCGTTCGGGACCCAGTACTTC. Protein sequence: CASSAGLPFGTQYF.

The J gene is TRBJ2-4, the V gene TRBV27; no firm D call. The CDR3 has 13 residues. V lost 11 bases to trimming and J lost 3 bases, with 14 bases between them. Per germline, CDR1 MNHEY and CDR2 SMNVEV (reference sequence). CDR3 bases: TGTGCCGTAGGAAGGTTCGGCAAAAACATTCAGTACTTC. Its translation is CAVGRFGKNIQYF.

The chain is built from TRBV23-1 and TRBJ2-7; 9 bases line up with TRBD1. TRBV23-1 qualifies as an ORF whose function is uncertain. The trim removed 2 bases at V and 4 bases at J, leaving 3 bases unmatched. The CDR3 is 14 amino acids. The CDR3 DNA follows: TGCGCCAGCAGTCAAACAGGGGGCGGTTACGAGCAGTACTTC. Translation gives CASSQTGGGYEQYF.

V usage is TRBV18 and J usage is TRBJ2-7; maybe TRBD1 (5 bases). Germline loops: CDR1 KGHSH, CDR2 LQKENI. There are 16 residues in the CDR3. V shed 3 bases and J shed 2 bases, with 17 bases lying between them. This CDR3 reads CASSPSLGHSPYEQYF. The CDR3 nucleotides are TGTGCCAGCTCACCTAGTCTAGGACATAGTCCCTACGAGCAGTACTTC. Drawing the rest from reference TRBV18 and TRBJ2-7, the complete variable domain is NAGVMQNPRHLVRRRGQEARLRCSPMKGHSHVYWYRQLPEEGLKFMVYLQKENIIDESGMPKERFSAEFPKEGPSILRIQQVVRGDSAAYFCASSPSLGHSPYEQYFGPGTRLTVT.

The chain joins TRBV28 to TRBJ2-7; tentatively, D is TRBD2 (6 bases). The CDR3 runs to 15 residues. Trimming shortened V by 6 bases and J by 1 base, and 16 bases separated the two germline ends. In germline, CDR1 is MDHEN, CDR2 SYDVKM. CDR3 in amino acids: CASRPSGFYSYEQYF. Here the CDR3 DNA reads TGTGCCAGCAGGCCAAGCGGGTTCTATTCCTACGAGCAGTACTTC.

The gene calls are TRBV28 and TRBJ2-3, with D possibly matching TRBD2 (6 bases). Germline V CDR1 and CDR2: MDHEN, SYDVKM. V lost 5 bases to trimming and J lost 6 bases, with 15 bases between them. There are 14 residues in the CDR3. As DNA, the CDR3 is TGTGCCAGCAGTCACCGGGACTCATGGGATACGCAGTATTTT. This encodes CASSHRDSWDTQYF.

This clone occurred once. The V call is TRBV9, the J call TRBJ2-1; 7 nucleotides match TRBD1. The CDR3 contains 13 residues. From germline, CDR1 is SGDLS and CDR2 YYNGEE. V lost 5 bases to trimming and J lost 4 bases; unmatched junction nucleotides: 3. CDR3 bases: TGTGCCAGCAGTGACAGGGTTTACAATGAGCAGTTCTTC. This codes for CASSDRVYNEQFF.

The V gene is TRBV5-4, the J gene TRBJ2-5, with a weak D call TRBD2 (6 bases). CDR3 length: 15 residues. The germline V gene has CDR1 SGHNT and CDR2 YYREEE (reference sequence). With 4 bases removed from V and 5 bases from J, the gap between germline ends came to 18 bases. The CDR3 spells CASSLPGGEGETQYF. In DNA, the CDR3 is TGTGCCAGCAGCCTCCCCGGGGGAGAGGGGGAGACCCAGTACTTC.

The chain employs TRBV9 and TRBJ1-1; D is undetermined. The CDR3 runs 12 residues. The V gene lost 4 bases and the J gene lost 8 bases, with 12 bases spanning the gap. Germline lookup yields CDR1 SGDLS and CDR2 YYNGEE. CDR3 nucleotides: TGTGCCAGCAGCCCCGTCGAAGGGGAAGCTTTCTTT. Amino acids: CASSPVEGEAFF.

The chain couples TRBV4-1 to TRBJ2-3, with 14 nucleotides matching TRBD2. Germline CDR1 and CDR2: MGHRA and YSYEKL. This CDR3 spans 20 amino acids. Trimming at V came to 2 bases and at J to 0 bases, leaving 10 bases not matched to a gene. DNA of the CDR3: TGCGCCAGCAGCCAATCGGGACTAGCGGGAGCACGGGGTAGCACAGATACGCAGTATTTT. Its translation: CASSQSGLAGARGSTDTQYF.

This sequence joins TRBV5-1 and TRBJ1-1, with D possibly matching TRBD1 (6 bases). Looked up from germline, CDR1 is SGHRS and CDR2 is YFSETQ. V shed 0 bases and J shed 11 bases, with 11 bases lying between them. The CDR3 consists of 12 residues. As DNA, the CDR3 is TGCGCCAGCAGCTTGGTGGGGGGCCTGGCTTTCTTT. It specifies CASSLVGGLAFF.

The chain recombines TRBV19 with TRBJ1-5, with 9 bases lining up with TRBD1. Germline CDR1 LNHDA, CDR2 SQIVND (reference sequence). The CDR3 covers 15 residues. J lost 0 bases, V lost 8 bases, and 5 bases had no gene match. The CDR3 reads CASRLDRGSNQPQHF. DNA of the CDR3: TGTGCCAGTCGCTTGGACAGGGGTAGCAATCAGCCCCAGCATTTT.

The V and J genes are TRBV6-1 and TRBJ2-7; tentatively, D is TRBD2 (5 bases). V gave up 0 bases and J gave up 3 bases, with 12 bases separating them. Germline lookup yields CDR1 MNHNS and CDR2 SASEGT. The CDR3 length is 15 residues. The CDR3 here is CASSEAQRGIYEQYF. The CDR3 DNA is TGTGCCAGCAGTGAAGCCCAGAGAGGGATCTACGAGCAGTACTTC.

The V call is TRBV7-8, the J call TRBJ1-6; 10 bases line up with TRBD1. The CDR3 is 17 residues long. Germline V gives CDR1 SGHVS, CDR2 FQNEAQ. V shed 6 bases and J 5 bases; nucleotides not matched to a gene: 10. DNA of the CDR3: TGTGCCAGCAGTCCAACCCCGGGACAGGGGAATAATTCACCCCTCCACTTT. It translates to CASSPTPGQGNNSPLHF.

The chain couples TRBV14 to TRBJ2-1; 12 bases line up with TRBD2. The ends lost 6 bases at V and 5 bases at J; junction bases unmatched: 8. Germline V CDR1 and CDR2: SGHDN, FVKESK. This CDR3 comprises 16 residues. CDR3 loop: CASSRLAGGGNNEQFF. DNA for the CDR3: TGTGCCAGCAGTCGCCTAGCGGGGGGGGGAAACAATGAGCAGTTCTTC.

This clone was counted between two and nine times. The chain links TRBV19 to TRBJ2-3; weak D call: TRBD1 (6 bases). Germline-derived CDR1 and CDR2 are LNHDA and SQIVND (reference sequence). Trimming removed 6 bases at V and 2 bases at J, with 15 bases between. The CDR3 is 15 amino acids. The chain's CDR3 is CASRGQGIFTDTQYF. The CDR3 nucleotides read TGTGCCAGTAGAGGGCAGGGGATATTCACAGATACGCAGTATTTT.

The V and J genes are TRBV4-1 and TRBJ2-7; a possible D gene is TRBD1 (6 bases). Germline V gives CDR1 MGHRA, CDR2 YSYEKL. The CDR3 contains 14 residues. V gave up 2 bases and J gave up 7 bases, with 15 bases separating them. The CDR3 DNA reads TGCGCCAGCAGCCAACAGGACAGATTGGGGGAGCAGTACTTC. It specifies CASSQQDRLGEQYF.

This clone has just one count. The chain recombines TRBV19 with TRBJ2-1; maybe TRBD2 (5 bases). V was shortened by 3 bases and J by 0 bases, with 12 bases between the two germline ends. Germline CDR1 and CDR2: LNHDA and SQIVND (reference sequence). The CDR3 is 16 amino acids. CDR3 DNA sequence: TGTGCCAGTAGTATCTTAAGCGGCAGCTCCTACAATGAGCAGTTCTTC. Residues: CASSILSGSSYNEQFF.

The rearrangement links TRBV6-1 to TRBJ1-6, with a possible D match to TRBD1 (6 bases). The CDR3 is 16 residues long. CDR1 and CDR2 (germline): MNHNS, SASEGT. V lost 1 base to trimming and J lost 12 bases, with 19 bases between them. DNA for the CDR3: TGTGCCAGCAGTGAAGGGGGGCCCGGGACGTCAGGACCCCTCCACTTT. This translates into CASSEGGPGTSGPLHF.

The chain recombines TRBV6-5 with TRBJ1-2, with 7 bases that match TRBD1. The germline gives CDR1 MNHEY, CDR2 SVGAGI. The CDR3 totals 12 residues. V lost 2 bases to trimming and J lost 8 bases; unmatched junction nucleotides: 2. The CDR3 is CASSYRGQGYTF. CDR3 sequence (DNA): TGTGCCAGCAGTTACAGGGGGCAGGGCTACACCTTC.

The rearrangement uses TRBV11-2 and TRBJ2-4; 11 bases are shared with TRBD1. Germline lookup yields CDR1 SGHAT and CDR2 FQNNGV. This CDR3 region has 14 residues. J was trimmed by 8 bases and V by 6 bases; bases with no gene match: 6. The CDR3 region has the DNA TGTGCCAGCAGTCCGGACAGGGGGCTCTACATTCAGTACTTC. Its translation is CASSPDRGLYIQYF.

The genes are TRBV7-6 and TRBJ1-6; 9 bases map to TRBD1. V lost 0 bases, J lost 9 bases, and 3 bases stayed unmatched. The CDR3 is 15 amino acids. Per the germline V gene, CDR1 is SGHVS and CDR2 is FNYEAQ. CDR3 protein: CASSLAGTGTSPLHF. CDR3 DNA sequence: TGTGCCAGCAGCTTAGCCGGGACAGGGACTTCACCCCTCCACTTT.